The present TCR beta chain was sequenced within a study of T cells in Graves' hyperthyroidism and ophthalmopathy. The CDR3 is made up of 12 amino acids. Germline loops: CDR1 SGHDT, CDR2 YYEEEE. The germline V and J ends were trimmed by 2 bases and 5 bases, with 8 bases remaining between them. TCR beta CDR3 region amplification was performed from RNA transcripts. First-round RT-PCR targeting the TCR CDR3 was performed with the HTBI primer set. From the multiplex PCR reads, TCRdb called clonotypes with MiXCR, one entry per CDR3 protein. The sample includes 550,000 to 600,000 distinct CDR3 sequences, about a sixth seen only once; the top ten take around 19%. On this clonotype: This clone may be a read error of a much larger clone one base away. The CDR3 does not close with the conserved phenylalanine or tryptophan, likely indicating a read error.

The chain is built from TRBV5-6 and TRBJ2-7; D remains ambiguous. This receptor was taken from a woman aged 18-29 years with Graves' hyperthyroidism. Sequenced material: blood. In DNA, the CDR3 is TGTGCCAGCAGCTTTGTAGCCAACGAGCAGTACCTC. Amino acid sequence: CASSFVANEQYL.